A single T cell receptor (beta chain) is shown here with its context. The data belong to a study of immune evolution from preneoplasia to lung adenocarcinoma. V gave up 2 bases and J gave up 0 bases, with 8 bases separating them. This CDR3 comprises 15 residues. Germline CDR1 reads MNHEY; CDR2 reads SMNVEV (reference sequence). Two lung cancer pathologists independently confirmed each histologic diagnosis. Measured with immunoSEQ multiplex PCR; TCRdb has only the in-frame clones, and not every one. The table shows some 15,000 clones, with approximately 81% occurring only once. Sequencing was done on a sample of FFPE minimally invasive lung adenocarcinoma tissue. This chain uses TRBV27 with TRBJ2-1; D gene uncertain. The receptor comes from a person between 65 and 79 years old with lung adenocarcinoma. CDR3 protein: CASSLRQVSYNEQFF. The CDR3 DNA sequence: TGTGCCAGCAGTTTACGGCAGGTCTCCTACAATGAGCAGTTCTTC.